The 32 T cell receptor beta chains reported below all come from one sample, sequenced in a study of T cells of healthy individuals (dated by TCRdb to 2017 to 2018). Libraries were built with 5' RACE. The run used an Illumina MiSeq. Through fastp at Q25 and MiXCR, TCRdb rebuilt clones from the public reads, retaining in-frame beta chains. CDR3 protein sequences are deduplicated, and each keeps its most common genes and DNA. This sample lists tens of thousands of distinct CDR3 sequences; about a sixth were detected once. Of the sample, approximately 4.6% falls within the top ten clones. The receptors here all came from a human donor in good health.

This clonotype came up many times. The chain uses TRBV7-2 and TRBJ2-7; D may be TRBD2 (5 bases). V gave up 5 bases and J gave up 6 bases, with 14 bases separating them. CDR3 length: 13 amino acids. Germline V gene lookup returns CDR1 SGHTA and CDR2 FQGNSA. The CDR3 loop is CASSPRTRSEQYF. The CDR3 DNA reads as TGTGCCAGCAGCCCCCGTACTAGAAGCGAGCAGTACTTC.

At least ten counts were recorded for this clonotype. The chain links TRBV20-1 to TRBJ2-7; TRBD2 matches at 9 bases. There are 15 residues in the CDR3. Germline V gene sequence: CDR1 DFQATT, CDR2 SNEGSKA (reference sequence). V lost 0 bases to trimming and J lost 4 bases; unmatched junction nucleotides: 7. CDR3 nucleotides: TGCAGTGCTAGAGATGCTACGCGGGGGGGATACGAGCAGTACTTC. This gives the protein CSARDATRGGYEQYF.

This clonotype came up a few times. The chain employs TRBV4-3 and TRBJ2-3; D remains unclear. The germline V gene encodes CDR1 LGHNA and CDR2 YSLEER. V lost 4 bases and J lost 2, with 13 bases in between. This CDR3 spans 15 amino acids. The CDR3 DNA reads TGCGCCAGCAGCCCCGGACCCTTGCCCACAGATACGCAGTATTTT. Encoded protein: CASSPGPLPTDTQYF.

This clonotype was seen more than once but under ten times. The chain carries TRBV6-2 or TRBV6-3 and TRBJ2-7; perhaps TRBD1 as D (6 bases). CDR1 is MNHEY, CDR2 SVGEGT, per germline. This CDR3 comprises 13 residues. V was pared by 2 bases and J by 6 bases, with 11 bases between. The CDR3 DNA reads as TGTGCCAGCAGTTACGGGACATGTTTCGAGCAGTACTTC. This codes for CASSYGTCFEQYF.

This clonotype was found a few times. This chain's CDR3 is CASSFLPRDRGPVNTEAFF. The CDR3 DNA reads as TGTGCCAGCAGTTTCCTCCCCCGGGACAGGGGCCCAGTGAACACTGAAGCTTTCTTT. The chain combines TRBV27 with TRBJ1-1; 10 nucleotides line up with TRBD1. CDR1 and CDR2 from the germline V gene are MNHEY and SMNVEV (reference sequence). The CDR3 consists of 19 residues. With V trimmed by 3 bases and J by 0 bases, 13 bases remained unmatched.

This clonotype was observed a handful of times. J is TRBJ2-6 and V is TRBV11-2; no definite D call. Germline loops: CDR1 SGHAT, CDR2 FQNNGV. The CDR3 runs to 15 residues. V lost 5 bases and J 0 bases, leaving 8 bases between the germline ends. CDR3 loop: CASSPPISGANVLTF. The CDR3 DNA sequence: TGTGCCAGCAGCCCCCCCATCTCTGGGGCCAACGTCCTGACTTTC.

This clonotype was picked up many times. The chain combines TRBV29-1 with TRBJ2-2; D gene unclear. Germline V gives CDR1 SQVTM, CDR2 ANQGSEA. The V and J ends lost 4 bases and 0 bases respectively, with 3 bases between them. The CDR3 covers 12 residues. The CDR3 is CSVGTNTGELFF. In DNA form, the CDR3 reads TGCAGCGTTGGAACGAACACCGGGGAGCTGTTTTTT.

This clonotype was counted at least ten times. The chain links TRBV15 to TRBJ1-2, with TRBD1 identical over 7 bases. The CDR3 spans 14 residues. Trimming removed 3 bases from V and 1 base from J; junction bases left unmatched: 2. Germline CDR1 is LNHNV and CDR2 is YYDKDF (reference sequence). This CDR3 is CATSSAGGNYGYTF. CDR3 DNA sequence: TGTGCCACCAGCAGCGCAGGGGGTAACTATGGCTACACCTTC.

This clonotype was observed at least ten times. The V gene is TRBV27, the J gene TRBJ1-1; 8 nucleotides agree with TRBD1. CDR1 and CDR2 from the germline V gene are MNHEY and SMNVEV (reference sequence). This CDR3 has 14 amino acids. V shed 3 bases and J 5 bases; nucleotides not matched to a gene: 5. The DNA for the CDR3 is TGTGCCAGCAGTTTCGGACAGGGCGGTACTGAAGCTTTCTTT. Encoded protein: CASSFGQGGTEAFF.

There are a few counts of this clonotype. This rearrangement joins TRBV7-2 to TRBJ2-7; D is ambiguous. The CDR3 sequence is 13 residues long. From germline, CDR1 is SGHTA and CDR2 FQGNSA. The ends were cut back, 1 base at V and 7 bases at J, with 11 bases in the middle. The CDR3 nucleotides read TGTGCCAGCAGCTTAGTTAAGGGTCGGGAGCAGTACTTC. Translating gives CASSLVKGREQYF.

This clonotype appeared many times. V is TRBV12-5 and J is TRBJ1-1, with D perhaps TRBD1 (6 bases). In germline, CDR1 is LGHNT, CDR2 FRNRAP. The CDR3 sequence is 15 residues long. V lost 2 bases and J 1 base, leaving 11 bases between the germline ends. The CDR3 DNA is TGTGCTAGTGGTTTGCCCTCGACAGGGAACACTGAAGCTTTCTTT. Translated: CASGLPSTGNTEAFF.

The chain links TRBV10-1 to TRBJ1-6, with 12 bases fitting TRBD1. CDR1 and CDR2 (germline): WNHNN, SYGVQD (reference sequence). The CDR3 has 14 residues. Losses at the gene ends were 4 bases for V and 9 bases for J; bases not matched to a gene: 1. The CDR3 DNA sequence: TGCGCCAGCAGTGGGGGACAGGGGGCTTCACCCCTCCACTTT. This sequence encodes CASSGGQGASPLHF.

This clonotype was counted at least ten times. The chain is built from TRBV19 and TRBJ2-1, with D possibly being TRBD2 (5 bases). The CDR3 runs 16 residues. Germline V lookup: CDR1 LNHDA, CDR2 SQIVND (reference sequence). The germline V and J ends were trimmed by 3 bases and 0 bases, with 12 bases remaining between them. The CDR3 DNA reads TGTGCCAGTAGTATTGGAGTAGCGAGCTCCTACAATGAGCAGTTCTTC. Translating gives CASSIGVASSYNEQFF.

This clonotype was picked up many times. The CDR3 DNA sequence: TGTGCCAGCAGCTTATTCGGACAGGGGCTTCCTGAGACCCAGTACTTC. It specifies CASSLFGQGLPETQYF. J is TRBJ2-5 and V is TRBV11-1; 9 bases are a match to TRBD1. Trimming at V came to 2 bases and at J to 5 bases, leaving 9 bases not matched to a gene. Germline assignment: CDR1 SGHAT and CDR2 FQDESV (reference sequence). This CDR3 spans 16 amino acids.

This clonotype was detected only once. The CDR3 coding sequence is TGTGCCAGCAGTCGGGACCGGGTCCCGGAGCAGTACTTC. Protein product: CASSRDRVPEQYF. The chain couples TRBV11-2 to TRBJ2-7; D is tentatively TRBD1 or TRBD2 (5 bases each). Trimming pared 6 bases from V and 7 bases from J, leaving 16 bases between. From germline, CDR1 is SGHAT and CDR2 FQNNGV. The CDR3 has 13 residues.

The chain carries TRBV6-5 and TRBJ1-2; 7 bases map to TRBD1. Germline-derived CDR1 and CDR2 are MNHEY and SVGAGI. V lost 7 bases and J lost 6; bases outside the gene matches: 11. The CDR3 has 14 amino acids. The CDR3 loop is CASKWDSEQNGYTF. The DNA of the CDR3 is TGTGCCAGCAAGTGGGACAGCGAACAGAATGGCTACACCTTC.

This clonotype occurred many times. The chain uses TRBV5-6 and TRBJ1-2; 9 bases are a match to TRBD1. Losses at the gene ends were 4 bases for V and 0 bases for J; bases not matched to a gene: 10. The germline gives CDR1 SGHDT, CDR2 YYEEEE. This CDR3 has 17 residues. The CDR3 loop is CASSREDRGPPNYGYTF. The DNA for the CDR3 is TGTGCCAGCAGCCGGGAGGACAGGGGACCTCCTAACTATGGCTACACCTTC.

The table lists this clonotype with many counts. V usage is TRBV21-1 and J usage is TRBJ1-2; TRBD1, the table's D call, lacks a check against the DNA. TRBV21-1 is noted as a pseudogene. The CDR3 is made up of 13 amino acids. The CDR3 coding sequence is TGTGCCAGCAGCAGGGGGCCTCACTATGGCTACACCTTC. Translated, it gives CASSRGPHYGYTF.

This clonotype was counted between two and nine times. The chain links TRBV19 to TRBJ2-5, with 9 bases aligning to TRBD2. The germline V gene encodes CDR1 LNHDA and CDR2 SQIVND (reference sequence). Unmatched junction bases numbered 7, after V lost 3 bases and J lost 5 bases. The CDR3 is 15 residues long. Written as DNA, the CDR3 is TGTGCCAGTAGTATGGCGCGGGGGGGCCAGGAGACCCAGTACTTC. Translated: CASSMARGGQETQYF.

This chain connects TRBV6-2 or TRBV6-3 to TRBJ2-7; the match to TRBD2 covers 8 bases. The germline V gene encodes CDR1 MNHEY and CDR2 SVGEGT. This CDR3 has 16 amino acids. The J segment lost 2 bases and the V segment lost 5 bases, leaving 11 bases of the junction unmatched. The CDR3 DNA reads as TGTGCCAGCAGTACTTCAACTAGCGGCAACCCCTACGAGCAGTACTTC. Translated, it gives CASSTSTSGNPYEQYF.

This clonotype came up a few times. The CDR3 protein is CSANHRVGEKLFF. The CDR3 DNA is TGCAGTGCCAACCACAGGGTCGGTGAAAAACTGTTTTTT. The chain links TRBV20-1 to TRBJ1-4; possible D gene TRBD1, 6 bases. V gave up 6 bases and J gave up 7 bases, with 15 bases separating them. Germline V gene sequence: CDR1 DFQATT, CDR2 SNEGSKA (reference sequence). The CDR3 is 13 amino acids.

This clonotype has a single count. The rearrangement joins TRBV6-5 to TRBJ1-5; 9 positions match TRBD1. Trimming removed 6 bases from V and 4 bases from J; junction bases left unmatched: 10. Per germline, CDR1 MNHEY and CDR2 SVGAGI. The CDR3 has 16 residues. In DNA form, the CDR3 reads TGTGCCAGCAGCGAAGGGACAGGGAGCGGAAATCAGCCCCAGCATTTT. This sequence encodes CASSEGTGSGNQPQHF.

The sample holds many counts of this clonotype. V gene TRBV28 combines with J gene TRBJ2-7; 7 bases are shared with TRBD1. The CDR3 contains 13 residues. V was clipped by 9 bases and J by 2 bases; unmatched bases: 7. CDR1 is MDHEN and CDR2 is SYDVKM in the germline V gene. Here the CDR3 DNA reads TGTGCCAGTAGCGAGGGGGCTGCCTACGAGCAGTACTTC. Amino acid sequence: CASSEGAAYEQYF.

This sequence joins TRBV15 and TRBJ2-1; 7 positions agree with TRBD1. The V segment lost 6 bases and the J segment 8 bases; nucleotides outside the gene matches: 7. The CDR3 consists of 13 residues. Looked up from germline, CDR1 is LNHNV and CDR2 is YYDKDF (reference sequence). The CDR3 here is CATRLTGRDEQFF. Written as DNA, the CDR3 is TGTGCCACCAGGCTGACAGGGCGCGATGAGCAGTTCTTC.

This clonotype was counted many times. V gene TRBV19 combines with J gene TRBJ2-7; TRBD1 matches at 12 bases. Germline V gives CDR1 LNHDA, CDR2 SQIVND (reference sequence). This CDR3 has 15 residues. J was trimmed by 4 bases and V by 6 bases; bases with no gene match: 7. CDR3 sequence: CASSPGQGAKYEQYF. The CDR3 nucleotides are TGTGCCAGTAGCCCGGGACAGGGGGCGAAATACGAGCAGTACTTC. The full variable domain, rest sourced from reference TRBV19 and TRBJ2-7, is DGGITQSPKYLFRKEGQNVTLSCEQNLNHDAMYWYRQDPGQGLRLIYYSQIVNDFQKGDIAEGYSVSREKKESFPLTVTSAQKNPTAFYLCASSPGQGAKYEQYFGPGTRLTVT.

This chain uses TRBV7-6 with TRBJ2-6; 7 bases align to TRBD2. Looked up from germline, CDR1 is SGHVS and CDR2 is FNYEAQ. The CDR3 has 19 residues. J was trimmed by 0 bases and V by 1 base; bases with no gene match: 9. The CDR3 region has the DNA TGTGCCAGCAGCTTAGTGTTCCGTGGGAGGGCCTCTGGGGCCAACGTCCTGACTTTC. This gives the protein CASSLVFRGRASGANVLTF.

This clonotype was detected a few times. The CDR3 loop is CASSVGYGAYNEQFF. For the CDR3, the DNA is TGTGCCAGCAGCGTTGGTTACGGCGCCTACAATGAGCAGTTCTTC. The V gene is TRBV9, the J gene TRBJ2-1; no firm D call. From germline, CDR1 is SGDLS and CDR2 YYNGEE. CDR3 size: 15 residues. Trimming left V 2 bases short and J 2 bases short, with 11 bases between.

The sample holds a few counts of this clonotype. The gene calls are TRBV6-1 and TRBJ1-1; D is ambiguous. Germline values: CDR1 MNHNS, CDR2 SASEGT. V lost 6 bases and J 0 bases, leaving 8 bases between the germline ends. There are 13 residues in the CDR3. CDR3 sequence: CASRGSLNTEAFF. In DNA, the CDR3 is TGTGCCAGCAGGGGCAGCCTGAACACTGAAGCTTTCTTT.

The rearrangement uses TRBV12-3 or TRBV12-4 and TRBJ1-2, with D unclear. The length of the CDR3 is 13 residues. Deletions cut 6 bases from V and 3 bases from J, with 11 bases between. The CDR3 is CASSPRRDYGYTF. DNA for the CDR3: TGTGCCAGCAGCCCCCGGCGGGACTATGGCTACACCTTC.

This clonotype was counted at least ten times. The chain links TRBV2 to TRBJ2-4; the D gene is possibly TRBD2 (6 bases). The CDR3 covers 11 residues. Germline V gene lookup returns CDR1 SNHLY and CDR2 FYNNEI. Trimming took 8 bases from V and 7 from J, leaving 9 bases between them. CDR3: CASGRENIQYF. The CDR3 DNA follows: TGTGCCAGCGGCCGGGAGAACATTCAGTACTTC. The complete variable domain, with remaining parts taken from reference TRBV2 and TRBJ2-4, reads EPEVTQTPSHQVTQMGQEVILRCVPISNHLYFYWYRQILGQKVEFLVSFYNNEISEKSEIFDDQFSVERPDGSNFTLKIRSTKLEDSAMYFCASGRENIQYFGAGTRLSVL.

This clonotype was seen repeatedly, ten times or more. The chain recombines TRBV5-1 with TRBJ2-7; D possibly corresponds to TRBD1 (5 bases). The CDR3 spans 13 residues. V lost 1 base and J 6 bases, leaving 11 bases between the germline ends. Germline V gives CDR1 SGHRS, CDR2 YFSETQ. CDR3 sequence: CASSLQGKAEQYF. The DNA of the CDR3 is TGCGCCAGCAGCTTGCAGGGCAAGGCCGAGCAGTACTTC.

V and J are TRBV20-1 and TRBJ1-2; 8 positions match TRBD1. Germline trimming cut 1 base from V and 7 bases from J; bases unmatched to any gene: 5. This CDR3 comprises 13 residues. The germline V gene has CDR1 DFQATT and CDR2 SNEGSKA (reference sequence). For the CDR3, the DNA is TGCAGTGCTAGAGCACCAGGGGGCTCTGGCTACACCTTC. Protein sequence: CSARAPGGSGYTF.